A single sample is the source of the 13 T cell receptor beta chains below, sequenced in a study of cytomegalovirus exposure and HLA in healthy donors. Vbeta (60) and Jbeta (13) primers were used in the PCR. Sequencing used immunoSEQ multiplex PCR; TCRdb keeps in-frame clones, though not all of them. The sample contains about 140,000 clones, 80% of which appear only once. The sample comprised PBMCs. The receptors derive from a man aged 25-45 years in good health and CMV-seronegative.

Worth noting for this clone: At one end the junction does not follow the germline gene, possibly because of a read error. This chain uses TRBV29-1 with TRBJ1-2; 7 bases map to TRBD1. The CDR3 extends over 11 amino acids. Germline lookup yields CDR1 SQVTM and CDR2 ANQGSEA. Here the CDR3 DNA reads TGCAGCGTTTCAGGGGGTAATGGCTACCCCTTC. It translates to CSVSGGNGYPF. Filled out from reference TRBV29-1 and TRBJ1-2, the complete variable domain reads SAVISQKPSRDICQRGTSLTIQCQVDSQVTMMFWYRQQPGQSLTLIATANQGSEATYESGFVIDKFPISRPNLTFSTLTVSNMSPEDSSIYLCSVSGGNGYPFGSGTRLTVV.

This clone came up a few times. The genes are TRBV6-1 and TRBJ1-1, with D perhaps TRBD1 (5 bases). The CDR3 contains 12 residues. Trimming took 3 bases from V and 5 from J, leaving 7 bases between them. Per germline, CDR1 MNHNS and CDR2 SASEGT. CDR3 in amino acids: CASSETDTEAFF. The DNA of the CDR3 is TGTGCCAGCAGTGAGACAGATACTGAAGCTTTCTTT.

The chain links TRBV7-9 to TRBJ2-1; D gene ambiguous. Germline assignment: CDR1 SEHNR and CDR2 FQNEAQ (reference sequence). V lost 0 bases to trimming and J lost 7 bases, with 13 bases between them. This CDR3 has 15 amino acids. The CDR3 reads CASSLALWSRNEQFF. The CDR3 region has the DNA TGTGCCAGCAGCTTAGCCCTTTGGTCGAGGAATGAGCAGTTCTTC.

The rearrangement joins TRBV6-4 to TRBJ1-1; the D is unclear. The CDR3 length is 15 residues. Germline CDR1 and CDR2: MRHNA and SNTAGT. V lost 5 bases and J lost 0, with 13 bases in between. The CDR3 reads CASSPEGGMNTEAFF. Here the CDR3 DNA reads TGTGCCAGCAGTCCCGAAGGCGGCATGAACACTGAAGCTTTCTTT.

The chain employs TRBV4-2 and TRBJ1-1, with D perhaps TRBD1 (5 bases). Per the germline V gene, CDR1 is LGHNA and CDR2 is YNFKEQ. Trimming shortened V by 1 base and J by 4 bases, and 16 bases separated the two germline ends. CDR3 length equals 16 residues. CDR3 in DNA: TGTGCCAGCAGCCAAGCGCCGGGGGAGGGTGTCACTGAAGCTTTCTTT. It is translated as CASSQAPGEGVTEAFF.

The chain links TRBV6-1 to TRBJ2-5; TRBD1 is a possible D gene (5 bases). Trimming stripped 1 base from V and 1 base from J, with 7 bases between. The CDR3 has 14 residues. Germline V gene data show CDR1 as MNHNS and CDR2 as SASEGT. CDR3 nucleotides: TGTGCCAGCAGTGAAGAAAGGGGCCAAGAGACCCAGTACTTC. Translated: CASSEERGQETQYF.

The chain couples TRBV6-4 to TRBJ1-1; 8 bases are a match to TRBD1. From germline, CDR1 is MRHNA and CDR2 SNTAGT. This CDR3 has 13 amino acids. The J segment lost 1 base and the V segment lost 6 bases, leaving 1 base of the junction unmatched. CDR3 DNA sequence: TGTGCCAGCAGAGGGACAGGGAACACTGAAGCTTTCTTT. This codes for CASRGTGNTEAFF.

The V and J genes are TRBV6-1 and TRBJ2-5; maybe TRBD2 (6 bases). The closer fit of TRBJ2-7 to the DNA end suggests the J call may be wrong. Germline V CDR1 and CDR2: MNHNS, SASEGT. CDR3 size: 15 residues. The CDR3 loop is CASSEGGGVSYEQYF. The DNA for the CDR3 is TGTGCCAGCAGTGAAGGGGGAGGAGTCTCCTACGAGCAGTACTTC.

The J gene is TRBJ2-1, the V gene TRBV29-1; 12 positions agree with TRBD2. V shed 4 bases and J 2 bases; nucleotides not matched to a gene: 12. The CDR3 length is 18 residues. The germline gives CDR1 SQVTM, CDR2 ANQGSEA. The CDR3 region has the DNA TGCAGCGTTGGGGCTAGCGGGAGGGCCATAACAACCTACAATGAGCAGTTCTTC. Protein sequence: CSVGASGRAITTYNEQFF.

This clone appeared a few times. This rearrangement joins TRBV18 to TRBJ2-2; TRBD1 matches at 10 bases. The junction had 9 bases not matched to a gene; V was cut back by 10 bases and J by 4 bases. CDR1 is KGHSH, CDR2 LQKENI, per germline. The CDR3 length is 15 residues. The CDR3 bases are TGTGCCACCTCTAAAGGGACAGGGGTCACCGGGGAGCTGTTTTTT. Amino acids: CATSKGTGVTGELFF.

This chain links TRBV28 with TRBJ1-5, with D maybe TRBD1 (5 bases). CDR3 length equals 16 residues. V shed 7 bases and J shed 1 base, with 17 bases lying between them. Germline CDR1 is MDHEN and CDR2 is SYDVKM. The CDR3 region has the DNA TGTGCCAGCATCCCGCCCAGGGTGGGAAGCAATCAGCCCCAGCATTTT. This translates into CASIPPRVGSNQPQHF.

This clone has only a few counts. Distinct nucleotide sequences in the sample also encode this CDR3. The rearrangement joins TRBV11-3 to TRBJ2-1; 7 nucleotides match TRBD1. CDR1 and CDR2 (germline): SGHNT, YENEEA. The V and J ends lost 3 bases and 3 bases, in that order; junction bases with no gene match: 2. This CDR3 contains 14 residues. CDR3 protein: CASSLAGGYNEQFF. The CDR3, as DNA: TGTGCCAGCAGCTTGGCAGGGGGCTACAATGAGCAGTTCTTC.

The rearrangement joins TRBV5-1 to TRBJ1-2; D is ambiguous. Trimming pared 2 bases from V and 7 bases from J, leaving 9 bases between. This CDR3 contains 12 residues. The germline gives CDR1 SGHRS, CDR2 YFSETQ. CDR3 nucleotide sequence: TGCGCCAGCAGCTTTACAGACACTGGCTACACCTTC. Translation gives CASSFTDTGYTF.